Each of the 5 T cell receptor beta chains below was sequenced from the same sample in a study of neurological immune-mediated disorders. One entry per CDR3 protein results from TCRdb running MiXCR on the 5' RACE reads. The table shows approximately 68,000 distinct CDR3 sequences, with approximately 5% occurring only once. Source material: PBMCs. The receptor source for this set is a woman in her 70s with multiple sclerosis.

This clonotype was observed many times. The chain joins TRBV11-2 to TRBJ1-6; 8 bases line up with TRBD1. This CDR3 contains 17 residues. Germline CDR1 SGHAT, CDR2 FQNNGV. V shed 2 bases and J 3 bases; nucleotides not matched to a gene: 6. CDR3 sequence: CASSLLGQGVYNSPLHF. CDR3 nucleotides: TGTGCCAGCAGCTTACTAGGACAGGGAGTCTATAATTCACCCCTCCACTTT.

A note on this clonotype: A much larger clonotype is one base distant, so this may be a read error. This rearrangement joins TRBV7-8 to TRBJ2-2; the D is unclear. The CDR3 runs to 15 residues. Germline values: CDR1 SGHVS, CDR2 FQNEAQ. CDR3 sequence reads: CVSSRDGSNTGELFF. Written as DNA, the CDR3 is TGTGTCAGCAGCCGCGACGGATCGAACACCGGGGAGCTGTTTTTT. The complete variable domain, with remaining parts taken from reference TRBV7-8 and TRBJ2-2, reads GAGVSQSPRYKVAKRGQDVALRCDPISGHVSLFWYQQALGQGPEFLTYFQNEAQLDKSGLPSDRFFAERPEGSVSTLKIQRTQQEDSAVYLCVSSRDGSNTGELFFGEGSRLTVL.

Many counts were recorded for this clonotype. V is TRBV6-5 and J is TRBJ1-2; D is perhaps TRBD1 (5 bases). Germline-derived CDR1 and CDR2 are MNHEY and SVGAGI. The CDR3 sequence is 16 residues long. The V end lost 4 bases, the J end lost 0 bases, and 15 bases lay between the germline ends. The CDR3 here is CASSFLGTHSNYGYTF. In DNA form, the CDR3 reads TGTGCCAGCAGTTTCCTCGGGACCCACTCTAACTATGGCTACACCTTC.

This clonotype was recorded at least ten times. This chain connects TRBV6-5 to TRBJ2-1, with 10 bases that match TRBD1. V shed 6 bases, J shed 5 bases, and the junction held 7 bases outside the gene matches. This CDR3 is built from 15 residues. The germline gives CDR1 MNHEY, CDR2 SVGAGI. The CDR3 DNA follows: TGTGCCAGCAGCGTCGACAGGGGGCAAAACAATGAGCAGTTCTTC. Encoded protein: CASSVDRGQNNEQFF.

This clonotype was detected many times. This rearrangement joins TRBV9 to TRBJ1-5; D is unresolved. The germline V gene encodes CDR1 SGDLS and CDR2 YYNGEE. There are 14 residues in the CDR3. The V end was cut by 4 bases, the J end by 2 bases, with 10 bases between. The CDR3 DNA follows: TGTGCCAGCAGCCCGGGAGAGGGCAATCAGCCCCAGCATTTT. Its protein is CASSPGEGNQPQHF.